This entry lists 32 T cell receptor beta chains sequenced from one sample in a study of monozygotic twins with inflammatory bowel disease. TCRdb re-called the 5' RACE reads; every CDR3 protein appears as one record, without DNA. The repertoire shows fewer than 350,000 distinct CDR3 sequences; the top ten hold around 2%. Material: blood. These receptors were taken from a human donor with ulcerative colitis or Crohn's disease, or a healthy co-twin of an affected twin (not recorded which).

The chain carries TRBV4-1 and TRBJ2-7; TCRdb selects TRBD1, and the lack of DNA leaves this call unchecked. Germline lookup yields CDR1 MGHRA and CDR2 YSYEKL. This CDR3 comprises 16 residues. The CDR3 loop is CASSRTLGQGNGEQYF.

This chain joins TRBV29-1 and TRBJ2-5; there is no DNA to check the TCRdb D call of TRBD1. Per germline, CDR1 SQVTM and CDR2 ANQGSEA. CDR3 length: 17 amino acids. The CDR3 spells CSVPGTGKVGGQETQYF.

J is TRBJ2-7 and V is TRBV19; TCRdb designates TRBD1, a call that cannot be tested without DNA. This CDR3 has 15 amino acids. Germline CDR1 and CDR2: LNHDA and SQIVND (reference sequence). CDR3 loop: CASSMRGEYPYEQYF.

The chain employs TRBV12-3 or TRBV12-4 and TRBJ1-2; TCRdb selects TRBD1, and the lack of DNA leaves this call unchecked. CDR3 size: 14 residues. The CDR3 loop reads CASRKMGQGYGYTF.

V is TRBV7-9 and J is TRBJ1-5; TCRdb calls TRBD1, which cannot be checked without DNA. Germline CDR1 reads SEHNR; CDR2 reads FQNEAQ (reference sequence). The CDR3 length is 14 residues. The CDR3: CASSFPGGNQPQHF.

This chain links TRBV27 with TRBJ1-1; TCRdb indicates TRBD1, and absent DNA this call remains unverified. CDR1 MNHEY and CDR2 SMNVEV come from the germline V gene (reference sequence). The CDR3 is made up of 17 amino acids. The CDR3 spells CASSLSPPQAVRTEAFF.

The chain is built from TRBV12-3 or TRBV12-4 and TRBJ2-1; as DNA is missing, the TRBD1 call by TCRdb cannot be tested. This CDR3 is 14 amino acids long. This CDR3 is CASSFESGSDEQFF.

V usage is TRBV7-9 and J usage is TRBJ2-3. This CDR3 spans 14 amino acids. CDR1 is SEHNR, CDR2 FQNEAQ, per germline (reference sequence). CDR3 amino acids: CASSLEGSSDTQYF. The whole variable domain, filled in from reference TRBV7-9 and TRBJ2-3, reads DTGVSQNPRHKITKRGQNVTFRCDPISEHNRLYWYRQTLGQGPEFLTYFQNEAQLEKSRLLSDRFSAERPKGSFSTLEIQRTEQGDSAMYLCASSLEGSSDTQYFGPGTRLTVL.

The chain is built from TRBV20-1 and TRBJ2-7; TCRdb returns TRBD1, unconfirmable since there is no DNA. The CDR3 extends over 12 amino acids. Germline loops: CDR1 DFQATT, CDR2 SNEGSKA (reference sequence). This CDR3 is CSARFPPGRQYF.

The V and J genes are TRBV5-1 and TRBJ1-1. The CDR3 sequence is 13 residues long. CDR1 is SGHRS and CDR2 is YFSETQ in the germline V gene. CDR3 sequence reads: CASSSELRTEAFF.

V is TRBV20-1 and J is TRBJ2-2; TCRdb outputs TRBD1, but without DNA this stays unchecked. CDR1 is DFQATT and CDR2 is SNEGSKA in the germline V gene (reference sequence). The CDR3 sequence is 18 residues long. The CDR3 protein is CSARERYLGRVVTGELFF.

The J gene is TRBJ1-1, the V gene TRBV11-2. This CDR3 is 15 amino acids long. Germline CDR1 is SGHAT and CDR2 is FQNNGV. The CDR3 here is CASSFSSGMNTEAFF.

The V and J genes are TRBV28 and TRBJ2-2; TCRdb indicates TRBD2, and absent DNA this call remains unverified. CDR3 length equals 17 residues. CDR1 is MDHEN and CDR2 is SYDVKM in the germline V gene. CDR3 amino acids: CASSLGRAGGPTGELFF.

The chain couples TRBV6-1 to TRBJ1-5; as DNA is missing, the TRBD1 call by TCRdb cannot be tested. The CDR3 spans 14 residues. Germline CDR1 and CDR2: MNHNS and SASEGT. CDR3 in amino acids: CASSLGPGNQPQHF.

This chain joins TRBV4-1 and TRBJ2-5; lacking DNA, the TRBD2 call made by TCRdb goes unchecked. The length of the CDR3 is 15 residues. From germline, CDR1 is MGHRA and CDR2 YSYEKL. The CDR3 loop is CASSLQATSRETQYF.

J is TRBJ2-2 and V is TRBV4-1. CDR3 size: 13 residues. From germline, CDR1 is MGHRA and CDR2 YSYEKL. The CDR3 loop reads CASSQELHGELFF.

CDR3: CASKDMPPYEQYF. The chain couples TRBV11-3 to TRBJ2-7; TCRdb selects TRBD1, and the lack of DNA leaves this call unchecked. The CDR3 is 13 residues long. Germline CDR1 and CDR2: SGHNT and YENEEA.

This rearrangement joins TRBV6-6 to TRBJ2-1. Germline V CDR1 and CDR2: MNHNY, SVGAGI (reference sequence). This CDR3 has 13 residues. CDR3 loop: CASSLLAYNEQFF.

The chain carries TRBV5-1 and TRBJ1-1; as DNA is missing, the TRBD1 call by TCRdb cannot be tested. The germline CDR1 and CDR2 sequences are SGHRS and YFSETQ. This CDR3 has 14 residues. This CDR3 is CASKETGDGTEAFF.

J is TRBJ2-3 and V is TRBV28; the D gene TCRdb calls, TRBD2, cannot be checked with no DNA. Germline values: CDR1 MDHEN, CDR2 SYDVKM. The CDR3 spans 16 residues. CDR3 loop: CASSPRTSGFTDTQYF.

The genes are TRBV20-1 and TRBJ2-1; with no DNA, the TCRdb D assignment of TRBD2 cannot be verified. Germline lookup yields CDR1 DFQATT and CDR2 SNEGSKA (reference sequence). This CDR3 comprises 15 residues. The CDR3 sequence is CSAHTSGGAYNEQFF.

The chain has TRBV5-1 and TRBJ1-1. CDR3 length: 15 residues. Germline CDR1 SGHRS, CDR2 YFSETQ. CDR3 residues: CASRDARGLNTEAFF.

V is TRBV20-1 and J is TRBJ2-7. There are 13 residues in the CDR3. Germline V gene lookup returns CDR1 DFQATT and CDR2 SNEGSKA (reference sequence). CDR3 loop: CSARGGQPYEQYF.

The rearrangement joins TRBV12-3 or TRBV12-4 to TRBJ1-2; TCRdb names TRBD1, which stays unverified in the absence of DNA. The CDR3 is 16 residues long. The CDR3 spells CASSSVVTGAVYGYTF.

This chain connects TRBV4-3 to TRBJ1-5; TCRdb's D call of TRBD1 is untestable without DNA. The V gene's germline CDR1 is LGHNA and CDR2 YSLEER. This CDR3 comprises 14 residues. The CDR3 reads CASSQDRGSQPQHF.

The chain's CDR3 is CASSRTSGSVDEQFF. The rearrangement joins TRBV7-6 to TRBJ2-1; TCRdb reports TRBD2, a call that lacks DNA to check it against. This CDR3 is 15 amino acids long. Germline V gene lookup returns CDR1 SGHVS and CDR2 FNYEAQ.

The chain employs TRBV3-1 and TRBJ2-1; TCRdb's D gene call, TRBD1, goes unchecked for lack of DNA. Germline lookup yields CDR1 LGHDT and CDR2 YNNKEL (reference sequence). The CDR3 spans 14 residues. CDR3 sequence: CASSQDAPGNEQFF.

The chain recombines TRBV4-3 with TRBJ2-1. There are 15 residues in the CDR3. Germline CDR1 LGHNA, CDR2 YSLEER. This CDR3 is CASSQEGTSDNEQFF.

This chain joins TRBV20-1 and TRBJ2-1; TCRdb's assignment of TRBD2 cannot be checked, as there is no DNA. Germline V gene data show CDR1 as DFQATT and CDR2 as SNEGSKA (reference sequence). This CDR3 contains 13 residues. The CDR3 region is CSASLAVYNEQFF.

The V gene is TRBV20-1, the J gene TRBJ2-2. There are 15 residues in the CDR3. In germline, CDR1 is DFQATT, CDR2 SNEGSKA (reference sequence). CDR3 loop: CSASERSTWTGELFF.

The CDR3 reads CASSQVAGQSYEQYF. J is TRBJ2-7 and V is TRBV5-1; the TCRdb D gene call, TRBD2, has no DNA to confirm it. There are 15 residues in the CDR3. The germline gives CDR1 SGHRS, CDR2 YFSETQ.

The V call is TRBV19, the J call TRBJ1-5; TCRdb proposes TRBD1, but this gene call is untestable without DNA. The germline CDR1 and CDR2 sequences are LNHDA and SQIVND (reference sequence). This CDR3 contains 15 residues. The CDR3 reads CASSIEGGFGQPQHF.